The 27 T cell receptor beta chains presented below share a single source sample, sequenced in a study of CD8 T cells in ankylosing spondylitis (dated by TCRdb to 2016 to 2017). The receptor library was made with 5' RACE. The instrument was an Illumina HiSeq 2500. Starting from the raw public reads, TCRdb applied fastp trimming at Q25, assembled clones with MiXCR and retained in-frame beta chains. Every entry covers one CDR3 protein and lists the most common genes and DNA from its rows. This sample is represented by some 270,000 distinct CDR3 sequences; over 15% of them were singletons. The ten largest clones take up under 40% of the sample. The specimen was blood, either unsorted or a sorted T cell fraction (not recorded which). Receptors were obtained from a male donor with ankylosing spondylitis or in good health (not recorded which).

The V call is TRBV20-1, the J call TRBJ2-5; perhaps TRBD2 as D (5 bases). Germline-derived CDR1 and CDR2 are DFQATT and SNEGSKA (reference sequence). The V end lost 4 bases, the J end lost 2 bases, and 14 bases lay between the germline ends. The CDR3 is made up of 14 amino acids. Here the CDR3 reads CSANPSGSQETQYF. CDR3 DNA sequence: TGCAGTGCTAACCCGTCGGGGTCACAAGAGACCCAGTACTTC.

This clonotype was picked up a small number of times. The CDR3 coding sequence is TGTGCCAGCTCACCACCAGCTCGGCATAGCAATCAGCCCCAGCATTTT. Protein product: CASSPPARHSNQPQHF. This chain joins TRBV18 and TRBJ1-5; D unresolved. V lost 0 bases and J lost 0, with 9 bases in between. This CDR3 spans 16 amino acids. The germline V gene encodes CDR1 KGHSH and CDR2 LQKENI.

This clonotype has more than one count but fewer than ten. The rearrangement links TRBV4-3 to TRBJ2-1; unclear D gene. Germline assignment: CDR1 LGHNA and CDR2 YSLEER. Trimming removed 0 bases at V and 0 bases at J, with 12 bases between. The CDR3 sequence is 17 residues long. In nucleotides, the CDR3 is TGCGCCAGCAGCCAAGATCGGCTAGTCAGCTCCTACAATGAGCAGTTCTTC. Encoded protein: CASSQDRLVSSYNEQFF.

The rearrangement links TRBV6-1 to TRBJ2-2, with 11 bases that match TRBD2. V was clipped by 4 bases and J by 7 bases; unmatched bases: 8. This CDR3 comprises 16 residues. Germline V CDR1 and CDR2: MNHNS, SASEGT. CDR3 sequence: CASSALAGGPIGELFF. In nucleotides, the CDR3 is TGTGCCAGCAGTGCGTTAGCGGGAGGGCCGATCGGGGAGCTGTTTTTT.

The chain couples TRBV11-2 to TRBJ2-1; no reliable D call. V was shortened by 1 base and J by 15 bases, with 13 bases between the two germline ends. The length of the CDR3 is 12 residues. The germline gives CDR1 SGHAT, CDR2 FQNNGV. The DNA for the CDR3 is TGTGCCAGCAGCTTAGTTTCCCCCATACTGTTCTTC. The encoded protein is CASSLVSPILFF.

This clonotype was observed at least ten times. The chain combines TRBV9 with TRBJ2-1; tentatively, D is TRBD1 (5 bases). The CDR3 length is 12 residues. Germline V lookup: CDR1 SGDLS, CDR2 YYNGEE. Trimming pared 0 bases from V and 7 bases from J, leaving 5 bases between. The CDR3 DNA reads TGTGCCAGCAGCGTAGAGGGGAATGAGCAGTTCTTC. It translates to CASSVEGNEQFF.

This clonotype was detected only a few times. The chain links TRBV12-3 or TRBV12-4 to TRBJ2-5; either TRBD1 or TRBD2 may fit D (6 bases each). V lost 5 bases, J lost 7 bases, and 11 bases lay in between. CDR3 length equals 12 residues. This CDR3 reads CASSRGERTQYF. CDR3 bases: TGTGCCAGCAGTAGGGGGGAGAGGACCCAGTACTTC.

This clonotype was found a few times. This chain joins TRBV5-1 and TRBJ2-2; TRBD2 agrees at 10 bases. V was pared by 4 bases and J by 4 bases, with 4 bases of the junction left unmatched. The CDR3 is made up of 15 amino acids. Germline-derived CDR1 and CDR2 are SGHRS and YFSETQ. CDR3 sequence reads: CASSGGLAVTGELFF. The CDR3, as DNA: TGCGCCAGCAGCGGAGGACTAGCGGTCACCGGGGAGCTGTTTTTT.

J is TRBJ2-5 and V is TRBV29-1, with no clear D. Deletions cut 7 bases from V and 1 base from J, with 16 bases between. Germline values: CDR1 SQVTM, CDR2 ANQGSEA. CDR3 length: 14 residues. CDR3 residues: CSADNEPSQETQYF. In nucleotides, the CDR3 is TGCAGCGCCGATAACGAGCCTAGCCAAGAGACCCAGTACTTC.

As DNA, the CDR3 is TGCAGTGCTAAGGGGGTAGGCACAGATACGCAGTATTTT. Translating gives CSAKGVGTDTQYF. This chain connects TRBV20-1 to TRBJ2-3; TRBD1 is a possible D gene (6 bases). The CDR3 consists of 13 residues. Per the germline V gene, CDR1 is DFQATT and CDR2 is SNEGSKA (reference sequence). V was shortened by 4 bases and J by 1 base, with 9 bases between the two germline ends.

The chain links TRBV11-2 to TRBJ2-4; 15 nucleotides align to TRBD2. The CDR3 has 18 residues. The germline CDR1 and CDR2 sequences are SGHAT and FQNNGV. V gave up 4 bases and J gave up 3 bases; unmatched junction bases: 7. DNA of the CDR3: TGTGCCAGCAGCTCGGGACTAGCGGGAGGATTTGGCAAAAACATTCAGTACTTC. Its protein is CASSSGLAGGFGKNIQYF.

The gene calls are TRBV6-1 and TRBJ2-3; 11 nucleotides match TRBD2. Germline V CDR1 and CDR2: MNHNS, SASEGT. The CDR3 consists of 15 residues. J was trimmed by 7 bases and V by 6 bases; bases with no gene match: 9. The CDR3 nucleotides are TGTGCCAGCAGGGGAATAGCGGGAGGGCCGAATACGCAGTATTTT. It encodes CASRGIAGGPNTQYF.

The V and J genes are TRBV11-1 and TRBJ2-5; 9 bases align to TRBD2. Germline V gene lookup returns CDR1 SGHAT and CDR2 FQDESV (reference sequence). Unmatched junction bases numbered 17, after V lost 8 bases and J lost 1 base. The CDR3 runs 18 residues. The CDR3 DNA reads as TGTGCCAGCGGAACGGGTCAGGGACTAGCTGTGCTCCAAGAGACCCAGTACTTC. This translates into CASGTGQGLAVLQETQYF.

This chain links TRBV5-1 with TRBJ2-1; D call uncertain. The germline V gene encodes CDR1 SGHRS and CDR2 YFSETQ. This CDR3 contains 14 residues. V was pared by 0 bases and J by 5 bases, with 9 bases between. The CDR3 spells CASSLEGPNNEQFF. The CDR3 bases are TGCGCCAGCAGCTTGGAGGGCCCTAACAATGAGCAGTTCTTC. Full variable domain (missing parts from reference TRBV5-1 and TRBJ2-1): KAGVTQTPRYLIKTRGQQVTLSCSPISGHRSVSWYQQTPGQGLQFLFEYFSETQRNKGNFPGRFSGRQFSNSRSEMNVSTLELGDSALYLCASSLEGPNNEQFFGPGTRLTVL.

This clonotype showed up just a few times. The genes are TRBV15 and TRBJ2-3; 14 nucleotides match TRBD2. The CDR3 is 17 amino acids. Germline trimming cut 0 bases from V and 5 bases from J; bases unmatched to any gene: 4. CDR1 and CDR2 from the germline V gene are LNHNV and YYDKDF (reference sequence). The CDR3 is CATSREGLAGAKDTQYF. DNA of the CDR3: TGTGCCACCAGCAGAGAGGGACTAGCGGGAGCCAAAGATACGCAGTATTTT.

This clonotype was recorded many times. V gene TRBV14 combines with J gene TRBJ2-7; D remains ambiguous. V lost 0 bases and J lost 2, with 11 bases in between. Germline values: CDR1 SGHDN, CDR2 FVKESK. CDR3 length: 15 residues. The CDR3 reads CASSQDRPRPYEQYF. The DNA for the CDR3 is TGTGCCAGCAGCCAAGATCGCCCGCGGCCCTACGAGCAGTACTTC.

The V call is TRBV9, the J call TRBJ2-3; tentatively, D is TRBD1 or TRBD2 (6 bases each). Trimming took off 4 bases at V and 6 bases at J, with 15 bases between the two ends. Germline CDR1 is SGDLS and CDR2 is YYNGEE. The CDR3 spans 14 residues. The CDR3 protein is CASSLDGGRDTQYF. The CDR3 coding sequence is TGTGCCAGCAGCTTAGACGGGGGCAGGGATACGCAGTATTTT.

This clonotype has only a few counts. The chain couples TRBV7-9 to TRBJ2-1, with 7 bases matching TRBD2. Germline V gives CDR1 SEHNR, CDR2 FQNEAQ (reference sequence). The CDR3 is 15 amino acids. V gave up 5 bases and J gave up 5 bases; unmatched junction bases: 9. The CDR3 sequence is CASSTPWLADNEQFF. In nucleotides, the CDR3 is TGTGCCAGCAGCACCCCCTGGCTAGCGGACAATGAGCAGTTCTTC.

This rearrangement joins TRBV2 to TRBJ2-5; D gene ambiguous. Germline CDR1 and CDR2: SNHLY and FYNNEI. Trimming left V 0 bases short and J 1 base short, with 9 bases between. This CDR3 contains 15 residues. CDR3 sequence (DNA): TGTGCCAGCAGTGAAGCTCCGGCAGGCCAAGAGACCCAGTACTTC. Translation gives CASSEAPAGQETQYF. The complete variable domain, with remaining parts taken from reference TRBV2 and TRBJ2-5, reads EPEVTQTPSHQVTQMGQEVILRCVPISNHLYFYWYRQILGQKVEFLVSFYNNEISEKSEIFDDQFSVERPDGSNFTLKIRSTKLEDSAMYFCASSEAPAGQETQYFGPGTRLLVL.

The J gene is TRBJ2-7, the V gene TRBV27, with 13 bases identical to TRBD2. The CDR3 sequence is 15 residues long. V was clipped by 4 bases and J by 5 bases; unmatched bases: 5. Germline-derived CDR1 and CDR2 are MNHEY and SMNVEV (reference sequence). The chain's CDR3 is CASSSGTSGKNEQYF. CDR3 coding DNA: TGTGCCAGCAGTTCGGGGACTAGCGGGAAGAACGAGCAGTACTTC.

The chain has TRBV27 and TRBJ1-5, with a possible D match to TRBD1 (5 bases). The CDR3 is 16 residues long. V was cut by 0 bases and J by 7 bases, with 16 bases left in between. Per the germline V gene, CDR1 is MNHEY and CDR2 is SMNVEV (reference sequence). The CDR3 DNA follows: TGTGCCAGCAGTTTATCCGGGCCCCGGTGGGGGCAGCCCCAGCATTTT. Translating gives CASSLSGPRWGQPQHF.

This clonotype was seen at least ten times. V is TRBV12-3 or TRBV12-4 and J is TRBJ2-3; D gene unclear. Deletions cut 6 bases from V and 6 bases from J, with 13 bases between. The CDR3 covers 13 residues. The CDR3 region has the DNA TGTGCCAGCAGCGCCTTGGCTGACGATACGCAGTATTTT. Protein: CASSALADDTQYF.

J is TRBJ1-5 and V is TRBV28; D gene unclear. The germline CDR1 and CDR2 sequences are MDHEN and SYDVKM. V was trimmed by 5 bases and J by 4 bases, leaving 12 bases between them. The CDR3 loop spans 14 amino acids. The CDR3 nucleotides are TGTGCCAGCAGTCCCCGGTTGGGTAATCAGCCCCAGCATTTT. Translation: CASSPRLGNQPQHF.

This clonotype was seen a few times. The V and J genes are TRBV7-6 and TRBJ2-1, with D tentatively TRBD1 (6 bases). Germline V CDR1 and CDR2: SGHVS, FNYEAQ. The CDR3 contains 14 residues. V lost 1 base, J lost 7 bases, and 11 bases lay in between. CDR3 sequence (DNA): TGTGCCAGCAGCTTAGGAAACAGGGCGAATGAGCAGTTCTTC. This codes for CASSLGNRANEQFF.

As DNA, the CDR3 is TGTGCCAGCAGTCCTTGGACTAGCGGGGATCACAGCTCCTACAATGAGCAGTTCTTC. It is translated as CASSPWTSGDHSSYNEQFF. The chain couples TRBV28 to TRBJ2-1; 12 bases line up with TRBD2. The CDR3 runs to 19 residues. V was clipped by 5 bases and J by 0 bases; unmatched bases: 11. The V gene's germline CDR1 is MDHEN and CDR2 SYDVKM.

CDR3 sequence (DNA): TGTGCCAGCAGCCCAGCAGCGGGAGTAACTGAGCAGTTCTTC. Translation gives CASSPAAGVTEQFF. The chain couples TRBV7-6 to TRBJ2-1; 8 bases are shared with TRBD2. This CDR3 is built from 14 residues. V dropped 5 bases and J dropped 9; count of bases not matched to a gene: 9. Germline V gives CDR1 SGHVS, CDR2 FNYEAQ.

This clonotype was found a few times. The genes are TRBV11-2 and TRBJ2-4, with TRBD2 identical over 16 bases. The CDR3 extends over 18 amino acids. With V trimmed by 5 bases and J by 3 bases, 7 bases remained unmatched. Looked up from germline, CDR1 is SGHAT and CDR2 is FQNNGV. CDR3 in amino acids: CASSLGTSGRAYKNIQYF. Written as DNA, the CDR3 is TGTGCCAGCAGCCTAGGGACTAGCGGGAGGGCCTACAAAAACATTCAGTACTTC.